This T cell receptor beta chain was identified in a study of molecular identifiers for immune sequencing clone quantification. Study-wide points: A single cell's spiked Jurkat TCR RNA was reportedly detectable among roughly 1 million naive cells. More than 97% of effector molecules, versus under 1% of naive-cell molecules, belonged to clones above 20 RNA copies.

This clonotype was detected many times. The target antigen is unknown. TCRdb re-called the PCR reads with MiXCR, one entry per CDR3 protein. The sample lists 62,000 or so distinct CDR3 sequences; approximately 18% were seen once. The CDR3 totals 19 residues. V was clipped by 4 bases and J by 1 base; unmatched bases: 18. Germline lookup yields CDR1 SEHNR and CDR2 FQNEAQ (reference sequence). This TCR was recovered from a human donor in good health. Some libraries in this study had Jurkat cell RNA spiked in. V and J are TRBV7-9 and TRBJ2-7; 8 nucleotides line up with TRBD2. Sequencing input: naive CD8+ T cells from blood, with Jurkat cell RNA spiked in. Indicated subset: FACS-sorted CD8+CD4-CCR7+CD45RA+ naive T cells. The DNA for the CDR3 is TGTGCCAGCAGCTCAAATCCAGGGCTAGCGGGCCAGATATCCTACGAGCAGTACTTC. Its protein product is CASSSNPGLAGQISYEQYF.